Each of the 25 T cell receptor beta chains below was sequenced from the same sample in a study of T cells in Graves' hyperthyroidism and ophthalmopathy. Amplified TCR beta CDR3 regions derived from RNA transcripts. Researchers ran a first-round RT-PCR on the TCR CDR3 using the HTBI primer set. TCRdb recomputed calls from the multiplex PCR reads with MiXCR, one row per CDR3 protein. The sample holds 700,000 or so distinct CDR3 sequences, over 15% seen once. Sequencing input: blood. These receptors were collected from a man between 18 and 35 years old with Graves' hyperthyroidism.

At least ten counts were recorded for this clonotype. This sequence joins TRBV30 and TRBJ1-1; 11 bases match TRBD1. The trim removed 5 bases at V and 5 bases at J, leaving 10 bases unmatched. Germline values: CDR1 GTSNPN, CDR2 SVGIG (reference sequence). The CDR3 has 15 amino acids. The CDR3 is CAWATGQGARTEAFF. The CDR3 DNA reads as TGTGCCTGGGCCACAGGACAGGGGGCAAGAACTGAAGCTTTCTTT.

In its sample, this clonotype was seen a few times. This chain connects TRBV7-9 to TRBJ1-1; TRBD1 might be the D (5 bases). V lost 6 bases, J lost 3 bases, and 8 bases lay in between. This CDR3 region has 12 residues. Germline assignment: CDR1 SEHNR and CDR2 FQNEAQ (reference sequence). CDR3 nucleotide sequence: TGTGCCAGCAGAAGAGGGGACACTGAAGCTTTCTTT. It codes for CASRRGDTEAFF.

This clonotype appeared a few times. This rearrangement joins TRBV5-8 to TRBJ1-1; 9 nucleotides line up with TRBD1. The germline V gene encodes CDR1 SGHTS and CDR2 YDEGEE. The CDR3 contains 16 residues. V was pared by 4 bases and J by 6 bases, with 13 bases of the junction left unmatched. The CDR3 DNA sequence: TGTGCCAGCAGCGTGGGACAGGGTTATCTGTACGCTGAAGCTTTCTTT. It specifies CASSVGQGYLYAEAFF.

This clonotype was counted at least ten times. The V and J genes are TRBV27 and TRBJ2-3; TRBD1 is a possible D gene (6 bases). The CDR3 sequence is 12 residues long. V lost 6 bases to trimming and J lost 5 bases, with 9 bases between them. CDR1 is MNHEY, CDR2 SMNVEV, per germline (reference sequence). This CDR3 is CASSPDRDTQYF. CDR3 bases: TGTGCCAGCAGCCCGGACAGAGATACGCAGTATTTT.

The chain joins TRBV27 to TRBJ2-7, with D maybe TRBD1 (5 bases). This CDR3 region has 14 residues. Trimming removed 8 bases from V and 5 bases from J, with 19 bases in between. The germline CDR1 and CDR2 sequences are MNHEY and SMNVEV (reference sequence). As DNA, the CDR3 is TGTGCCAGCTCTCTCCTCAGGGCAGAGGACGAGCAGTACTTC. Its translation is CASSLLRAEDEQYF.

This clonotype came up a few times. V usage is TRBV10-3 and J usage is TRBJ1-2, with a possible D match to TRBD1 (5 bases). This CDR3 is built from 13 residues. Germline V CDR1 and CDR2: ENHRY, SYGVKD. V lost 3 bases, J lost 4 bases, and 9 bases lay in between. The CDR3 reads CAISDTGSYGYTF. In DNA, the CDR3 is TGTGCCATCAGTGACACAGGCTCCTATGGCTACACCTTC.

To note about this clonotype: This may come from a read error, since a much larger clone is one base off. The chain recombines TRBV11-2 with TRBJ2-2; possible D gene TRBD1, 7 bases. Germline V gene data show CDR1 as SGHAT and CDR2 as FQNNGV. V dropped 5 bases and J dropped 5 bases, with 18 bases sitting between them. CDR3 length: 16 residues. The CDR3 DNA sequence: TGTGCCAGCAGCCCCCGGCGCAGGGGGGCGACCGGGGAGCTGTTTTTT. It is translated as CASSPRRRGATGELFF.

This clonotype was counted a single time. This could be a read error, since a much larger clone is one nucleotide away. This sequence joins TRBV6-2 or TRBV6-3 and TRBJ2-1; D is undetermined. V gave up 0 bases and J gave up 4 bases, with 16 bases separating them. Germline lookup yields CDR1 MNHEY and CDR2 SVGEGT. CDR3 length equals 17 residues. CDR3 loop: CASSYSLLTNPYNEQFF. The CDR3 DNA is TGTGCCAGCAGTTACTCCCTTCTCACAAATCCTTACAATGAGCAGTTCTTC.

This clonotype was counted a few times. The chain is built from TRBV29-1 and TRBJ1-2; TRBD1 is a possible D gene (5 bases). V lost 4 bases, J lost 6 bases, and 9 bases lay in between. Germline loops: CDR1 SQVTM, CDR2 ANQGSEA. The CDR3 runs to 11 residues. CDR3 DNA: TGCAGCGTTGTGTGGGGGGATGGCTACACCTTC. Translating it yields CSVVWGDGYTF.

This clonotype was counted ten times or more. The chain uses TRBV6-5 and TRBJ2-1; D unresolved. V lost 0 bases and J lost 4, with 13 bases in between. Per the germline V gene, CDR1 is MNHEY and CDR2 is SVGAGI. This CDR3 spans 16 amino acids. The CDR3, as DNA: TGTGCCAGCAGTTACTCGGCGAGAAGCACGTACAATGAGCAGTTCTTC. Protein: CASSYSARSTYNEQFF.

The table lists this clonotype with a few counts. The CDR3 region has the DNA TGTGCCAGCAGCCCCACCCCCACGGGACCCATTTCCAATGAGCAGTTCTTC. Its translation: CASSPTPTGPISNEQFF. The chain is built from TRBV6-2 or TRBV6-3 and TRBJ2-1, with D perhaps assigned TRBD1 or TRBD2 (5 bases each). V was trimmed by 6 bases and J by 6 bases, leaving 24 bases between them. The CDR3 runs to 17 residues. Germline V gene lookup returns CDR1 MNHEY and CDR2 SVGEGT.

In its sample, this clonotype was seen many times. The rearrangement uses TRBV27 and TRBJ2-7; D call uncertain. V was shortened by 4 bases and J by 2 bases, with 15 bases between the two germline ends. Germline V gives CDR1 MNHEY, CDR2 SMNVEV (reference sequence). There are 15 residues in the CDR3. The CDR3 DNA sequence: TGTGCCAGCAGTTACCGGTGGTTGAACACCTACGAGCAGTACTTC. This encodes CASSYRWLNTYEQYF.

This clonotype was found many times. This chain links TRBV28 with TRBJ2-3, with D unresolved. V lost 7 bases and J 0 bases, leaving 20 bases between the germline ends. The CDR3 runs 17 residues. Per germline, CDR1 MDHEN and CDR2 SYDVKM. The CDR3 loop is CASISGVGRKSTDTQYF. DNA for the CDR3: TGTGCCAGCATCTCCGGCGTCGGGCGGAAAAGCACAGATACGCAGTATTTT.

The sample holds many counts of this clonotype. The chain combines TRBV28 with TRBJ2-1, with D unresolved. V was pared by 3 bases and J by 0 bases, with 9 bases between. The germline gives CDR1 MDHEN, CDR2 SYDVKM. The length of the CDR3 is 15 residues. DNA for the CDR3: TGTGCCAGCAGTTTTCGGATGAGCTCCTACAATGAGCAGTTCTTC. Translated, it gives CASSFRMSSYNEQFF.

V is TRBV4-2 and J is TRBJ2-3; D is undetermined. Germline loops: CDR1 LGHNA, CDR2 YNFKEQ. The CDR3 runs to 14 residues. V was pared by 0 bases and J by 4 bases, with 8 bases between. As DNA, the CDR3 is TGTGCCAGCAGCCAAGAGTTGGACCCAGATACGCAGTATTTT. Residues: CASSQELDPDTQYF.

This clonotype was detected ten times or more. The rearrangement joins TRBV6-2 or TRBV6-3 to TRBJ2-1; 13 nucleotides match TRBD2. Germline V gene sequence: CDR1 MNHEY, CDR2 SVGEGT. The J segment lost 9 bases and the V segment lost 6 bases, leaving 8 bases of the junction unmatched. CDR3 length equals 15 residues. CDR3 protein: CASRRTSGSLGEQFF. The CDR3 nucleotides read TGTGCCAGCAGGCGGACTAGCGGGAGTCTTGGTGAGCAGTTCTTC.

The V gene is TRBV29-1, the J gene TRBJ1-1, with 8 bases fitting TRBD1. With V trimmed by 7 bases and J by 1 base, 17 bases remained unmatched. This CDR3 comprises 17 residues. Looked up from germline, CDR1 is SQVTM and CDR2 is ANQGSEA. The DNA for the CDR3 is TGCAGCGGCCGGGGACAGGCGAATCCAGCGGCGAACACTGAAGCTTTCTTT. It translates to CSGRGQANPAANTEAFF.

This clonotype has a count of ten or more. The rearrangement joins TRBV2 to TRBJ1-1, with 8 bases fitting TRBD1. This CDR3 has 12 residues. Trimming removed 6 bases from V and 8 bases from J; junction bases left unmatched: 5. CDR1 is SNHLY, CDR2 FYNNEI, per germline. The CDR3 sequence is CASSGQGREAFF. CDR3 nucleotide sequence: TGTGCCAGCAGCGGACAGGGTCGGGAAGCTTTCTTT.

This clonotype was detected ten times or more. Its ends do not fully match the called genes, so a read error is possible. The chain employs TRBV5-1 and TRBJ2-5, with 7 bases identical to TRBD2. This CDR3 spans 14 amino acids. The germline gives CDR1 SGHRS, CDR2 YFSETQ. CDR3 amino acids: CASSSGTNQETQYF. CDR3 sequence (DNA): TGTGCCAGCAGCTCCGGGACTAACCAAGAGACCCAGTACTTC.

This clonotype was observed a handful of times. The CDR3 DNA reads TGTGCCACCAGTGACCCTACTAGCGGGAGCAATGAGCAGTTCTTC. It encodes CATSDPTSGSNEQFF. J is TRBJ2-1 and V is TRBV24-1; TRBD2 aligns across 11 bases. Germline-derived CDR1 and CDR2 are KGHDR and SFDVKD. The CDR3 is 15 residues long. J lost 6 bases, V lost 4 bases, and 4 bases had no gene match.

There are a few counts of this clonotype. The gene calls are TRBV3-1 and TRBJ2-1; D tentatively reads TRBD1 or TRBD2 (5 bases each). The germline V gene encodes CDR1 LGHDT and CDR2 YNNKEL (reference sequence). The V gene lost 2 bases and the J gene lost 12 bases, with 20 bases spanning the gap. This CDR3 has 15 residues. The CDR3 DNA reads as TGTGCCAGCAGCCAAATTAGGGGACGCGATTTGGGGCAGTTCTTC. It codes for CASSQIRGRDLGQFF.

This clonotype was seen only a few times. The DNA of the CDR3 is TGTGCCAGCAGCTTAGCTAGCTTCGCAGATACGCAGTATTTT. Residues: CASSLASFADTQYF. The V and J genes are TRBV7-9 and TRBJ2-3; no clear D gene. Trimming took off 0 bases at V and 4 bases at J, with 8 bases between the two ends. The CDR3 is 14 amino acids. Germline assignment: CDR1 SEHNR and CDR2 FQNEAQ (reference sequence).

This clonotype was recorded at least ten times. V is TRBV5-1 and J is TRBJ2-3; D gene ambiguous. CDR1 and CDR2 from the germline V gene are SGHRS and YFSETQ. The V gene lost 3 bases and the J gene lost 7 bases, with 9 bases spanning the gap. The CDR3 runs 12 residues. Here the CDR3 reads CASSSDGHTQYF. The CDR3 region has the DNA TGCGCCAGCAGCTCGGACGGTCATACGCAGTATTTT.

V usage is TRBV3-1 and J usage is TRBJ2-2; 16 bases match TRBD2. With 5 bases clipped from V and 0 bases from J, the junction kept 6 bases outside the gene matches. CDR1 is LGHDT, CDR2 YNNKEL, per germline (reference sequence). The CDR3 contains 19 residues. DNA of the CDR3: TGTGCCAGCAGCTTTACGGGGACTAGCGGGAGGGCGAACACCGGGGAGCTGTTTTTT. Translating it yields CASSFTGTSGRANTGELFF. The variable domain in full, with the rest retrieved from reference TRBV3-1 and TRBJ2-2, is DTAVSQTPKYLVTQMGNDKSIKCEQNLGHDTMYWYKQDSKKFLKIMFSYNNKELIINETVPNRFSPKSPDKAHLNLHINSLELGDSAVYFCASSFTGTSGRANTGELFFGEGSRLTVL.

The chain employs TRBV7-9 and TRBJ1-3, with D perhaps TRBD1 (6 bases). Germline-derived CDR1 and CDR2 are SEHNR and FQNEAQ (reference sequence). The CDR3 runs to 15 residues. V gave up 5 bases and J gave up 0 bases, with 11 bases separating them. The CDR3 bases are TGTGCCAGCAGCCCCGGACAGAGCTCTGGAAACACCATATATTTT. Its protein is CASSPGQSSGNTIYF.